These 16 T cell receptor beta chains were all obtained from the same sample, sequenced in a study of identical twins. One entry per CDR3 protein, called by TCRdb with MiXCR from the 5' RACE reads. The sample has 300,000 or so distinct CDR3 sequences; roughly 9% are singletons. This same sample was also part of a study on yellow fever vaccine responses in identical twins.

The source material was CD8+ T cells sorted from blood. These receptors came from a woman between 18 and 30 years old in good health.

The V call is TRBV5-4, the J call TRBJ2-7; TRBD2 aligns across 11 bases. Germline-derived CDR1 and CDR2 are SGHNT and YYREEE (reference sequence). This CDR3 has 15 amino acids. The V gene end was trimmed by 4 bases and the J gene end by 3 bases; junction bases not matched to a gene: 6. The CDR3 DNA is TGTGCCAGCAGCCAGATTACTAGCGGGAGCTACGAGCAGTACTTC. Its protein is CASSQITSGSYEQYF.

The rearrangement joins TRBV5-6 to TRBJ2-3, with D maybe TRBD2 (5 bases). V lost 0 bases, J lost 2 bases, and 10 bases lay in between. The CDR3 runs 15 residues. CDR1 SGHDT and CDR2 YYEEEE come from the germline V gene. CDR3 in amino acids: CASSLAGYHTDTQYF. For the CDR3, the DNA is TGTGCCAGCAGCTTGGCGGGGTACCACACAGATACGCAGTATTTT.

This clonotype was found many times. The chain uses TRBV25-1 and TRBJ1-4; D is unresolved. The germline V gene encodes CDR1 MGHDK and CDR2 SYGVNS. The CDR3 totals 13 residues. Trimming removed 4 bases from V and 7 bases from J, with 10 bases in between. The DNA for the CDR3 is TGTGCCAGCAGTGTCAGGTTGGGTGAAAAACTGTTTTTT. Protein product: CASSVRLGEKLFF.

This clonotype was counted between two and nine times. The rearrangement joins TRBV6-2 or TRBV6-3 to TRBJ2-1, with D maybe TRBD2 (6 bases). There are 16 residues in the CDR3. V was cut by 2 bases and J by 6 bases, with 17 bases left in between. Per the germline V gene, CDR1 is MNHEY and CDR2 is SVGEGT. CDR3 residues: CASSYPAREGGNEQFF. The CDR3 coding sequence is TGTGCCAGCAGTTACCCGGCGCGGGAAGGCGGCAATGAGCAGTTCTTC.

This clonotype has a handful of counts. CDR3 DNA sequence: TGTGCCAGCAGCCACAGAAATCAGCCCCAGCATTTT. This gives the protein CASSHRNQPQHF. The rearrangement uses TRBV27 and TRBJ1-5; D is unresolved. The CDR3 spans 12 residues. Trimming stripped 6 bases from V and 4 bases from J, with 7 bases between. The germline V gene encodes CDR1 MNHEY and CDR2 SMNVEV (reference sequence).

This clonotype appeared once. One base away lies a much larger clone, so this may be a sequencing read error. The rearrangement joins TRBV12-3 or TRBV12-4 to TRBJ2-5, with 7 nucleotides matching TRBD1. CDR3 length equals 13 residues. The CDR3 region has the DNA TGTGCCAGCACCTGGGCGCAGGGGGAGACCCAGCACTTC. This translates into CASTWAQGETQHF.

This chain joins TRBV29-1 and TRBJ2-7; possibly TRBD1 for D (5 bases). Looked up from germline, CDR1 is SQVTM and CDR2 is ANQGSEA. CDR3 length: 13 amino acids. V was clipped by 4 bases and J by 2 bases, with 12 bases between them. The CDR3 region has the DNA TGCAGCGTTGTAACAGGAAATACCTACGAGCAGTACTTC. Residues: CSVVTGNTYEQYF.

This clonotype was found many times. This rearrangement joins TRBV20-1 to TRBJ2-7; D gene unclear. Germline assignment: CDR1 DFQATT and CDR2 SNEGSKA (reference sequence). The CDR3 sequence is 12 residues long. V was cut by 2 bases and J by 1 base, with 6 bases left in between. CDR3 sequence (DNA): TGCAGTGCTAGATCGGTTTCCTACGAGCAGTACTTC. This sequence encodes CSARSVSYEQYF.

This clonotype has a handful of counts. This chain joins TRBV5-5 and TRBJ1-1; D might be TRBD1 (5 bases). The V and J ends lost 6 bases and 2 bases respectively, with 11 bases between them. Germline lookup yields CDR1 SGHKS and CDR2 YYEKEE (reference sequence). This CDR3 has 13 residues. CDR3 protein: CASTWGINTEAFF. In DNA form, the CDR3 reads TGTGCCAGCACCTGGGGGATAAACACTGAAGCTTTCTTT.

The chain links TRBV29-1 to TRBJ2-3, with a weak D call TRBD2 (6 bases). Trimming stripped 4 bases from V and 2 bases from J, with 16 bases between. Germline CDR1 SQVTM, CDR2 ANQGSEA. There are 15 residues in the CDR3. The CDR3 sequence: CSVALREDYTDTQYF. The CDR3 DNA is TGCAGCGTTGCCTTGCGGGAAGATTACACAGATACGCAGTATTTT.

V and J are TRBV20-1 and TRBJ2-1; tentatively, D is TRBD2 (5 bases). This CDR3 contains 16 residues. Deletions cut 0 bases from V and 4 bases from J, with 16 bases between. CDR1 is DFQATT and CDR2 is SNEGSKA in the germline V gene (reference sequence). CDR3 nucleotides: TGCAGTGCTAGAGATCGGTCCGGGGAACGTTACAATGAGCAGTTCTTC. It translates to CSARDRSGERYNEQFF.

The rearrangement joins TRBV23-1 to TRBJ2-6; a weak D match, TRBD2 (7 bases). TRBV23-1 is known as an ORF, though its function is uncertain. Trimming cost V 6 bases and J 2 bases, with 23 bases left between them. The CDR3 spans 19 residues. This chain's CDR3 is CASRNGGNRELAGANVLTF. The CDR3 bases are TGCGCCAGCAGGAACGGGGGGAACAGGGAGTTGGCTGGGGCCAACGTCCTGACTTTC.

CDR3 region: CASSLIRPEDRGTTDTQYF. The CDR3 DNA sequence: TGTGCCAGCAGTCTCATTAGACCCGAGGACAGGGGCACCACAGATACGCAGTATTTT. The rearrangement uses TRBV3-1 and TRBJ2-3, with TRBD1 matching 9 bases. This CDR3 has 19 amino acids. Losses at the gene ends were 6 bases for V and 2 bases for J; bases not matched to a gene: 18. Per germline, CDR1 LGHDT and CDR2 YNNKEL (reference sequence).

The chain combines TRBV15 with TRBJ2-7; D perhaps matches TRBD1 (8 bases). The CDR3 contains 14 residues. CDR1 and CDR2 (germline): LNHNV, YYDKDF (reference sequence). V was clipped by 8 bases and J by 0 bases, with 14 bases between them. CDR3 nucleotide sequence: TGTGCCACCGCGGGGGACAGGAGCTCCTACGAGCAGTACTTC. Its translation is CATAGDRSSYEQYF.

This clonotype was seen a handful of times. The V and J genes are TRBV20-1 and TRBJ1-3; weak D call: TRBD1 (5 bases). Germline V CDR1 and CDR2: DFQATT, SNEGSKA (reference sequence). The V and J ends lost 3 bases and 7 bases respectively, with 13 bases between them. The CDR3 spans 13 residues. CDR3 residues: CSARGQLDNTIYF. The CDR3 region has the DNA TGCAGTGCTAGGGGGCAGTTAGACAACACCATATATTTT.

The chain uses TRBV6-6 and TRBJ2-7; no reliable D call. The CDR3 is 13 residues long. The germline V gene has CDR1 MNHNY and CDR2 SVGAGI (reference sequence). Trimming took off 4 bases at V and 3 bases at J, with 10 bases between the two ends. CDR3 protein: CASSFAGNYEQYF. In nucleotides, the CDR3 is TGTGCCAGCAGTTTTGCAGGCAACTACGAGCAGTACTTC.